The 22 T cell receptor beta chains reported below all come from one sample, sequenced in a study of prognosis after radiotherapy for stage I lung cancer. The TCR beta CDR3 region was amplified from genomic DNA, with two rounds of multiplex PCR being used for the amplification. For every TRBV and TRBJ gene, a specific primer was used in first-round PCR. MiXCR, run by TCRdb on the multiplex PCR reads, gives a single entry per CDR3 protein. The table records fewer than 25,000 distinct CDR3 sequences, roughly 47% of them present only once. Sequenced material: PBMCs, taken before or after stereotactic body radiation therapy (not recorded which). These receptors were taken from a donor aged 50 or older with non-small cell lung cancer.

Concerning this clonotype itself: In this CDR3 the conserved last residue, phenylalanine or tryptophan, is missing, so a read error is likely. The CDR3 DNA reads as TGTGCCAGCAGAGGGGGGGGTGACTATGGCTACACCTTA. Encoded protein: CASRGGGDYGYTL. The chain recombines TRBV12-3 or TRBV12-4 with TRBJ1-2; TRBD1 is a possible D gene (6 bases). The CDR3 is 13 residues long. The ends were cut back, 6 bases at V and 3 bases at J, with 11 bases in the middle.

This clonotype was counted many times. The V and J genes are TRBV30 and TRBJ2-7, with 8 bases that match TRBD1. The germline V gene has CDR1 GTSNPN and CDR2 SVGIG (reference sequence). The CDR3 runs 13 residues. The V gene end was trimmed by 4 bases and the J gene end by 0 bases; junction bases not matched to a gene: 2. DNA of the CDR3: TGTGCCTGGAAGGGACAGGTCTCCTACGAGCAGTACTTC. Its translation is CAWKGQVSYEQYF.

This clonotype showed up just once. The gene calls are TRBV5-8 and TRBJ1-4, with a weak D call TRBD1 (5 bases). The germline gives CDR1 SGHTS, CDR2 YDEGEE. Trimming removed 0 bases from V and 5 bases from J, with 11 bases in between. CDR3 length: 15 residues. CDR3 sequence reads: CASSLAGTRNEKLFF. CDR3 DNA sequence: TGTGCCAGCAGCTTGGCCGGGACCCGAAATGAAAAACTGTTTTTT.

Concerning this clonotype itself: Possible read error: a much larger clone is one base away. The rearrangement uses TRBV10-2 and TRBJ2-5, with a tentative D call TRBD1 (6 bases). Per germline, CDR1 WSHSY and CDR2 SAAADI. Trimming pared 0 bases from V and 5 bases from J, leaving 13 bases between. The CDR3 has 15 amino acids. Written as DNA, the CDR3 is TGCGCCAGCAGTGAGTCGATGGGACATGGGGAGACCCAGTACTTC. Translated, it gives CASSESMGHGETQYF.

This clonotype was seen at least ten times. The DNA for the CDR3 is TGTGCCAGCAGTTTAAACAGGGCTGGGGCCAACGTCCTGACTTTC. It encodes CASSLNRAGANVLTF. This chain joins TRBV28 and TRBJ2-6; weak D call: TRBD1 (6 bases). Deletions cut 2 bases from V and 2 bases from J, with 7 bases between. The CDR3 length is 15 residues. The germline CDR1 and CDR2 sequences are MDHEN and SYDVKM.

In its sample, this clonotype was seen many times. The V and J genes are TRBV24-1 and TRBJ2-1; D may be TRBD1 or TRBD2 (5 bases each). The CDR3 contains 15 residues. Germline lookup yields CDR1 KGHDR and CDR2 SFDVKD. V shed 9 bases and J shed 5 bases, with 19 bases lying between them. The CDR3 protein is CATSDRDLRNNEQFF. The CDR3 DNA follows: TGTGCCACCTCTGACCGGGACCTCCGAAACAATGAGCAGTTCTTC.

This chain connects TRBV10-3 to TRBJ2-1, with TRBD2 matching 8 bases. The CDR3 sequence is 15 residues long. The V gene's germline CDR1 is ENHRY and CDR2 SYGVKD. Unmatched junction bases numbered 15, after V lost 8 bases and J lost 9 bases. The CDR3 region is CAIRYGTSGGSEQFF. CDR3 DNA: TGTGCCATCCGTTACGGGACTAGTGGGGGGAGTGAGCAGTTCTTC.

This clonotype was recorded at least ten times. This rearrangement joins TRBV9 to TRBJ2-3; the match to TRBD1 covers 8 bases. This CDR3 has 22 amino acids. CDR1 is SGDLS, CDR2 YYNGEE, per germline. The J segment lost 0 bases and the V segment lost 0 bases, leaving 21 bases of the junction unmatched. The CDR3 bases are TGTGCCAGCAGCGTAGTGGGTTCGTTCTGGACAGGGCCCTCCTTTAGCACAGATACGCAGTATTTT. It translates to CASSVVGSFWTGPSFSTDTQYF.

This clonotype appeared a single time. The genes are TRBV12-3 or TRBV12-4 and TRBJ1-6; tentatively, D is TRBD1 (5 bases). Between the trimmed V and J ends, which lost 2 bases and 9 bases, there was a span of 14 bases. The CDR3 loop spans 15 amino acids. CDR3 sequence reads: CASSLTGGLGSPLHF. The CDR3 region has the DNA TGTGCCAGCAGTTTAACAGGCGGGCTGGGTTCACCCCTCCACTTT.

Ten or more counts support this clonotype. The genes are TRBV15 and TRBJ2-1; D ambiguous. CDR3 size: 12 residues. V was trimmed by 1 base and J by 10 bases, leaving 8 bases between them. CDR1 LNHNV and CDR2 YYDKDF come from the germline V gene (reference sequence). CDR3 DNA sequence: TGTGCCACCAGCAGAGCCGAAAAAGAGCAGTTCTTC. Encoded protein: CATSRAEKEQFF.

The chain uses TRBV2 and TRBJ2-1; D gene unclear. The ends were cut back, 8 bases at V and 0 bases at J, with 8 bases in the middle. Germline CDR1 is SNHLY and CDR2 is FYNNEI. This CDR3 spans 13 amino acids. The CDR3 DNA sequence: TGTGCCAGCGTTATCAGCTCCTACAATGAGCAGTTCTTC. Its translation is CASVISSYNEQFF.

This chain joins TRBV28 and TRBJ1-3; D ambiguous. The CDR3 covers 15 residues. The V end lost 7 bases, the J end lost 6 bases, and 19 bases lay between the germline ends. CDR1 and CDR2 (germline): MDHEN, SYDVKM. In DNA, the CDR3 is TGTGCCAGCACCCTACGCGGTGGGCTTATAAACACCATATATTTT. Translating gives CASTLRGGLINTIYF.

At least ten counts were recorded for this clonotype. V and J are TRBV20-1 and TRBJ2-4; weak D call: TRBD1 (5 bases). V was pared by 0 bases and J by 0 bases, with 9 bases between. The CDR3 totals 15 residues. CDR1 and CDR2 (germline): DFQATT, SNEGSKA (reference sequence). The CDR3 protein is CSAREDILAKNIQYF. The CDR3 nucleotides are TGCAGTGCTAGAGAGGACATACTAGCCAAAAACATTCAGTACTTC.

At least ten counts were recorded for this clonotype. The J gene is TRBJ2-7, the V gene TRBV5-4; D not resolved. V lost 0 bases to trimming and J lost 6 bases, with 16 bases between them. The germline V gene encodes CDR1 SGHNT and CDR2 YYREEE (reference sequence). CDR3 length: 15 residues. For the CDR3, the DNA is TGTGCCAGCAGCTTGGCGGTGGTGGGTGAGCGCGAGCAGTACTTC. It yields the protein CASSLAVVGEREQYF.

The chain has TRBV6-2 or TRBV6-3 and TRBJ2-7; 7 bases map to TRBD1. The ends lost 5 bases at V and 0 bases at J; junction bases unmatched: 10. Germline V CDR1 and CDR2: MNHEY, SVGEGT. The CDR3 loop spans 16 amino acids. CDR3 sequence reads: CASSASVGTVSYEQYF. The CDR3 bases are TGTGCCAGCAGTGCCAGTGTAGGGACAGTCTCCTACGAGCAGTACTTC.

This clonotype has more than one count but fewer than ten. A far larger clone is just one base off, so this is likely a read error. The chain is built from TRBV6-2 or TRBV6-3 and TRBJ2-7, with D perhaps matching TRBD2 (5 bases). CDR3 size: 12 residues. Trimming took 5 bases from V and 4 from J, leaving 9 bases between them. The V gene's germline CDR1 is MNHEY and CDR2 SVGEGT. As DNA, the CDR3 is TGTGCCAGCAGTATGGGAGTTTACGAGCAGTACTTC. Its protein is CASSMGVYEQYF.

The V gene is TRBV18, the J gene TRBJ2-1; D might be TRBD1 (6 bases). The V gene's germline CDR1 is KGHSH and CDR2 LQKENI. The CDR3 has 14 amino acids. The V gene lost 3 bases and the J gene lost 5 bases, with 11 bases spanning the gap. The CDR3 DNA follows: TGTGCCAGCTCACCTGGACAGAACAACAATGAGCAGTTCTTC. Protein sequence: CASSPGQNNNEQFF.

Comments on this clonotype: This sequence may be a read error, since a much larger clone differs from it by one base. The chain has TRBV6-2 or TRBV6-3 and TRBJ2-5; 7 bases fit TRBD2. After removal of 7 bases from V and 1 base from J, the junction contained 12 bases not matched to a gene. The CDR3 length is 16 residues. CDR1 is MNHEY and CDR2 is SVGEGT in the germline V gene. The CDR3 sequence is CASIPHSGGTQETQYF. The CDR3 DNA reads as TGTGCCAGCATCCCGCACTCCGGGGGGACCCAAGAGACCCAGTACTTC.

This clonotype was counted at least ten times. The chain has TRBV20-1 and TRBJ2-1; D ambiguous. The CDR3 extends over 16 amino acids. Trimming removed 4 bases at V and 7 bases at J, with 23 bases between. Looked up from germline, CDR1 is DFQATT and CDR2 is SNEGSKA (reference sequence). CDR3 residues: CSATSSLALVPNEQFF. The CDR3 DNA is TGCAGTGCTACTAGTTCTCTTGCGTTGGTCCCAAATGAGCAGTTCTTC.

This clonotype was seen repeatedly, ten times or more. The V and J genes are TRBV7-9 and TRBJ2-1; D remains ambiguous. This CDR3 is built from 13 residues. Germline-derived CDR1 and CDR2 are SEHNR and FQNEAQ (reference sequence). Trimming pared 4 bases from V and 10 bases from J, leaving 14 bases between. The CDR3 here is CASSSFLRREQFF. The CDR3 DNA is TGTGCCAGCAGCTCCTTCCTAAGGCGGGAGCAGTTCTTC.

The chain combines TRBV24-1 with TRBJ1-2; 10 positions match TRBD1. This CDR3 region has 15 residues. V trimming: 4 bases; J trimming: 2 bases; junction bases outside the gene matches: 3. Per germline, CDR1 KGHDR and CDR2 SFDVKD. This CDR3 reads CATSEPGQGNYGYTF. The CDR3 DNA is TGTGCCACCAGTGAGCCGGGACAGGGGAACTATGGCTACACCTTC.

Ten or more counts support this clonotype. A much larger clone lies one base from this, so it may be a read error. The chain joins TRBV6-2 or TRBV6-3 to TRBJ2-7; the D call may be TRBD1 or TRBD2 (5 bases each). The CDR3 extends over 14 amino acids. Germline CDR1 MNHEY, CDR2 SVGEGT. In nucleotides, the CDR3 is TGTGCCGGCAGTTTTCGGAGGACAACCTACGAGCAGTACTTC. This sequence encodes CAGSFRRTTYEQYF.